Listed below are T cell receptor beta chains from one sample, sequenced in a study of T cell repertoires in cytomegalovirus infection. In TCRdb, the reads were re-called with MiXCR into one record per CDR3 protein. Of roughly 920,000 distinct CDR3 sequences in the sample, more than 25% are singletons; the top ten hold about 14%. Antigens of these TCRs are unknown. Specimen: cultured CD8+ T cells from PBMCs, collected from culture after CMV antigen stimulation. These receptors were taken from a human donor in good health (CMV status not recorded). Some clones in this sample may be carry-over from other donors' samples. CDR3s include the opening cysteine and the closing phenylalanine or tryptophan. Fields, in order: CDR3 length, V gene, J gene, clone size, D gene, CDR3 DNA, CDR3 protein. The D gene is left open where the match is weak. The size of a clone is reported for some rows only, either as once, few or many, or as a class for expanded clones.

CDR3 length: 14; V gene: TRBV7-8; J gene: TRBJ2-5; clone size: few; D gene: -; CDR3 DNA: TGTGCCAGCAGCTTACAGTGGGGGGACGAGACCCAGTACTTC; CDR3 protein: CASSLQWGDETQYF
CDR3 length: 16; V gene: TRBV27; J gene: TRBJ1-1; clone size: -; D gene: -; CDR3 DNA: TGTGCCAGCAGTTTATTAGGGGGTAGGGTGAACACTGAAGCTTTCTTT; CDR3 protein: CASSLLGGRVNTEAFF
CDR3 length: 13; V gene: TRBV29-1; J gene: TRBJ2-3; clone size: once; D gene: -; CDR3 DNA: TGCAGCGTGGACACCATTGGGGAAGATACGCAGTATTTT; CDR3 protein: CSVDTIGEDTQYF
CDR3 length: 16; V gene: TRBV7-9; J gene: TRBJ2-5; clone size: many; D gene: -; CDR3 DNA: TGTGCCAGCAGCTCCCCAAGTTGGCCCCTCCGGGAGACCCAGTACTTC; CDR3 protein: CASSSPSWPLRETQYF
CDR3 length: 16; V gene: TRBV7-2; J gene: TRBJ2-1; clone size: many; D gene: TRBD2; CDR3 DNA: TGTGCCAGCAGCTTAGGGAGGGGACTAGCGGGGCGTGAGCAGTTCTTC; CDR3 protein: CASSLGRGLAGREQFF
CDR3 length: 13; V gene: TRBV20-1; J gene: TRBJ1-1; clone size: -; D gene: -; CDR3 DNA: TGCAGTGCTAGGGCCGGGAAATTCACTGAAGCTTTCTTT; CDR3 protein: CSARAGKFTEAFF
CDR3 length: 16; V gene: TRBV4-2; J gene: TRBJ1-4; clone size: few; D gene: -; CDR3 DNA: TGTGCCAGCAGCCACGAAGGGACACGGGGGGGAGAAAAACTGTTTTTT; CDR3 protein: CASSHEGTRGGEKLFF
CDR3 length: 18; V gene: TRBV7-2; J gene: TRBJ2-3; clone size: many; D gene: -; CDR3 DNA: TGTGCCAGCAGCTTCATGGTCAGGACGTTGTCTAGCACAGATACGCAGTATTTT; CDR3 protein: CASSFMVRTLSSTDTQYF
CDR3 length: 13; V gene: TRBV7-9; J gene: TRBJ1-1; clone size: many; D gene: -; CDR3 DNA: TGTGCCAGCAGCTTACAAGGGGACACTGAAGCTTTCTTT; CDR3 protein: CASSLQGDTEAFF
CDR3 length: 15; V gene: TRBV6-2/TRBV6-3; J gene: TRBJ2-6; clone size: once; D gene: TRBD1; CDR3 DNA: TGTGCCAGCGGACAGGTTTACTCTGGGGCCAACGTCCTGACTTTC; CDR3 protein: CASGQVYSGANVLTF
CDR3 length: 19; V gene: TRBV27; J gene: TRBJ1-6; clone size: -; D gene: -; CDR3 DNA: TGTGCCAGCTCTACTGGGGGGCAGGGGCCCTACGGTCTAGGTTCACCCCTCCACTTT; CDR3 protein: CASSTGGQGPYGLGSPLHF